These T cell receptor beta chains were read from a single sample in a study of vaccination effects on CD4 cells after COVID-19. Method: immunoSEQ multiplex PCR; TCRdb's copy keeps in-frame clones and lacks some. Of about 41,000 clones listed, more than 65% are singletons. These receptors' antigens are unknown. The source was CD4+ T cells from PBMCs cultured with HCoV-NL63 spike peptides, collected before COVID-19 vaccination. The origin of the receptors is a human donor who received a COVID-19 vaccine. The CDR3 runs from the conserved cysteine through the conserved F or W. Fields, in order: clone size, D gene, J gene, V gene, CDR3 protein, CDR3 DNA. The D gene is left open where the match is weak. The listing skips clone size in some rows; elsewhere it reads once, few, many or a size class.

clone size: .
D gene: .
J gene: TRBJ1-2
V gene: TRBV28
CDR3 protein: CAGGVGFNGYTF
CDR3 DNA: TGTGCCGGAGGGGTGGGGTTCAATGGCTACACCTTC

clone size: .
D gene: .
J gene: TRBJ2-2
V gene: TRBV18
CDR3 protein: CASSPGFGYTGELFF
CDR3 DNA: TGTGCCAGCTCACCCGGGTTCGGATACACCGGGGAGCTGTTTTTT

clone size: .
D gene: .
J gene: TRBJ1-3
V gene: TRBV7-2
CDR3 protein: CASSLAGNTIYF
CDR3 DNA: TGTGCCAGCAGCTTAGCCGGAAACACCATATATTTT

clone size: few
D gene: TRBD1
J gene: TRBJ1-4
V gene: TRBV7-9
CDR3 protein: CASSSGQGRNEKLFF
CDR3 DNA: TGTGCCAGCAGCTCGGGACAGGGGAGGAATGAAAAACTGTTTTTT

clone size: few
D gene: .
J gene: TRBJ2-1
V gene: TRBV5-6
CDR3 protein: CASSQDMTPSNEQFF
CDR3 DNA: TGTGCCAGCAGCCAAGACATGACGCCCAGCAATGAGCAGTTCTTC

clone size: .
D gene: .
J gene: TRBJ1-2
V gene: TRBV24-1
CDR3 protein: CATSDPRGLGGYTF
CDR3 DNA: TGTGCCACCAGTGACCCCAGGGGATTGGGCGGCTACACCTTC

clone size: .
D gene: .
J gene: TRBJ1-1
V gene: TRBV9
CDR3 protein: CASSVRDFNTEAFF
CDR3 DNA: TGTGCCAGCAGCGTACGGGACTTTAACACTGAAGCTTTCTTT

clone size: .
D gene: .
J gene: TRBJ1-5
V gene: TRBV12-3/TRBV12-4
CDR3 protein: CASKGGYGQPQHF
CDR3 DNA: TGTGCCAGCAAGGGGGGGTACGGTCAGCCCCAGCATTTT

clone size: .
D gene: TRBD1
J gene: TRBJ2-5
V gene: TRBV6-1
CDR3 protein: CASSDDRASETQYF
CDR3 DNA: TGTGCCAGCAGTGACGACAGGGCGTCGGAGACCCAGTACTTC

clone size: .
D gene: TRBD2
J gene: TRBJ2-5
V gene: TRBV10-2
CDR3 protein: CASRLAVFETQYF
CDR3 DNA: TGCGCCAGCCGACTAGCGGTTTTCGAGACCCAGTACTTC

clone size: few
D gene: .
J gene: TRBJ1-4
V gene: TRBV7-2
CDR3 protein: CASSSTGTGKKLFF
CDR3 DNA: TGTGCCAGCAGCTCCACAGGAACCGGTAAAAAACTGTTTTTT

clone size: .
D gene: .
J gene: TRBJ2-3
V gene: TRBV5-4
CDR3 protein: CASSLYGGRDTQYF
CDR3 DNA: TGTGCCAGCAGCTTGTATGGGGGGCGGGATACGCAGTATTTT

clone size: few
D gene: TRBD1
J gene: TRBJ2-6
V gene: TRBV30
CDR3 protein: CAWKGGTGGKIIGANVLTF
CDR3 DNA: TGTGCCTGGAAGGGCGGGACAGGGGGCAAAATTATCGGGGCCAACGTCCTGACTTTC

clone size: .
D gene: .
J gene: TRBJ1-6
V gene: TRBV28
CDR3 protein: CASGGPHGNSPLHF
CDR3 DNA: TGTGCCAGCGGGGGGCCCCATGGGAATTCACCCCTCCACTTT

clone size: .
D gene: .
J gene: TRBJ2-5
V gene: TRBV2
CDR3 protein: CASSGDQETQYF
CDR3 DNA: TGTGCCAGCAGTGGGGATCAAGAGACCCAGTACTTC

clone size: .
D gene: TRBD1
J gene: TRBJ2-1
V gene: TRBV20-1
CDR3 protein: CSASPPTGEFNEQFF
CDR3 DNA: TGCAGTGCTAGTCCGCCGACAGGGGAGTTCAATGAGCAGTTCTTC

clone size: .
D gene: .
J gene: TRBJ1-1
V gene: TRBV7-9
CDR3 protein: CASNKDGEGTEAFF
CDR3 DNA: TGTGCCAGCAACAAGGACGGCGAAGGAACTGAAGCTTTCTTT

clone size: .
D gene: .
J gene: TRBJ2-5
V gene: TRBV18
CDR3 protein: CASSLGQKETQYF
CDR3 DNA: TGTGCCAGCTCACTAGGACAAAAAGAGACCCAGTACTTC

clone size: .
D gene: TRBD1
J gene: TRBJ2-2
V gene: TRBV5-1
CDR3 protein: CASSMDRSTGELFF
CDR3 DNA: TGCGCCAGCAGCATGGACAGGTCGACCGGGGAGCTGTTTTTT

clone size: few
D gene: .
J gene: TRBJ2-3
V gene: TRBV4-3
CDR3 protein: CASSQIHADTQYF
CDR3 DNA: TGCGCCAGCAGCCAAATTCACGCAGATACGCAGTATTTT

clone size: once
D gene: TRBD2
J gene: TRBJ2-3
V gene: TRBV5-8
CDR3 protein: CASPSGLGGGTTSTDTQYF
CDR3 DNA: TGTGCCAGCCCCTCTGGACTTGGCGGGGGGACTACTAGCACAGATACGCAGTATTTT

clone size: .
D gene: .
J gene: TRBJ2-3
V gene: TRBV10-3
CDR3 protein: CAISAGGLDTQYF
CDR3 DNA: TGTGCCATCAGTGCTGGAGGTTTAGATACGCAGTATTTT

clone size: few
D gene: TRBD1
J gene: TRBJ1-5
V gene: TRBV5-1
CDR3 protein: CASSLEDRAGNQPQHF
CDR3 DNA: TGCGCCAGCAGCTTGGAGGACAGGGCGGGCAATCAGCCCCAGCATTTT

clone size: .
D gene: .
J gene: TRBJ1-1
V gene: TRBV7-2
CDR3 protein: CASSYTGNTEAFF
CDR3 DNA: TGTGCCAGCAGTTACACAGGGAACACTGAAGCTTTCTTT

clone size: few
D gene: .
J gene: TRBJ1-2
V gene: TRBV5-1
CDR3 protein: CASSPAPRPGYTF
CDR3 DNA: TGCGCCAGCAGCCCGGCCCCCCGGCCCGGCTACACCTTC

clone size: .
D gene: .
J gene: TRBJ2-2
V gene: TRBV18
CDR3 protein: CASSLNSLTNTGELFF
CDR3 DNA: TGTGCCAGCTCCCTCAATTCACTAACGAACACCGGGGAGCTGTTTTTT

clone size: .
D gene: .
J gene: TRBJ2-2
V gene: TRBV24-1
CDR3 protein: CATSDSGGELFF
CDR3 DNA: TGTGCCACCAGTGATTCGGGTGGGGAGCTGTTTTTT

clone size: .
D gene: .
J gene: TRBJ1-1
V gene: TRBV30
CDR3 protein: CAWSVRVGAFF
CDR3 DNA: TGTGCCTGGAGTGTCAGGGTGGGAGCTTTCTTT

clone size: .
D gene: TRBD1
J gene: TRBJ1-2
V gene: TRBV7-9
CDR3 protein: CASRPGGTVDFYGYTF
CDR3 DNA: TGTGCCAGCAGACCGGGCGGGACAGTAGACTTCTACGGCTACACCTTC

clone size: .
D gene: .
J gene: TRBJ1-6
V gene: TRBV4-3
CDR3 protein: CASSQAGAIQNSPLHF
CDR3 DNA: TGCGCCAGCAGCCAAGCCGGGGCCATACAAAATTCACCCCTCCACTTT

clone size: .
D gene: TRBD1
J gene: TRBJ2-3
V gene: TRBV6-6
CDR3 protein: CASSPRTGHTDTQYF
CDR3 DNA: TGTGCCAGCAGTCCTCGGACAGGGCACACAGATACGCAGTATTTT

clone size: .
D gene: .
J gene: TRBJ1-5
V gene: TRBV27
CDR3 protein: CASSFRDQPQHF
CDR3 DNA: TGTGCCAGCAGTTTCAGGGATCAGCCCCAGCATTTT

clone size: .
D gene: .
J gene: TRBJ2-2
V gene: TRBV27
CDR3 protein: CASTRSVRDQNTGELFF
CDR3 DNA: TGTGCCAGCACCCGTTCGGTTAGGGACCAAAACACCGGGGAGCTGTTTTTT

clone size: .
D gene: .
J gene: TRBJ1-2
V gene: TRBV10-3
CDR3 protein: CAISESSGLSYGYTF
CDR3 DNA: TGTGCCATCAGTGAGTCATCCGGACTGAGCTATGGCTACACCTTC

clone size: .
D gene: TRBD2
J gene: TRBJ2-1
V gene: TRBV28
CDR3 protein: CASTSGGANEQFF
CDR3 DNA: TGTGCCAGCACTAGCGGGGGGGCCAATGAGCAGTTCTTC

clone size: .
D gene: .
J gene: TRBJ1-2
V gene: TRBV19
CDR3 protein: CASSIDPGEGYGYTF
CDR3 DNA: TGTGCCAGTAGTATAGATCCAGGGGAGGGCTATGGCTACACCTTC

clone size: few
D gene: TRBD1
J gene: TRBJ1-5
V gene: TRBV7-2
CDR3 protein: CASSSDRVGQPQHF
CDR3 DNA: TGTGCCAGCAGCTCGGACAGGGTGGGCCAGCCCCAGCATTTT

clone size: .
D gene: .
J gene: TRBJ1-4
V gene: TRBV25-1
CDR3 protein: CASRLVNEKLFF
CDR3 DNA: TGTGCCAGCAGATTAGTTAATGAAAAACTGTTTTTT

clone size: .
D gene: .
J gene: TRBJ1-5
V gene: TRBV4-3
CDR3 protein: CASSQDYWEYQPQHF
CDR3 DNA: TGCGCCAGCAGCCAGGACTACTGGGAATATCAGCCCCAGCATTTT

clone size: .
D gene: .
J gene: TRBJ1-4
V gene: TRBV5-1
CDR3 protein: CASRNRVGEKLFF
CDR3 DNA: TGCGCCAGCAGAAACAGGGTGGGAGAAAAACTGTTTTTT

clone size: .
D gene: TRBD2
J gene: TRBJ2-5
V gene: TRBV6-6
CDR3 protein: CASSRTSGAQETQYF
CDR3 DNA: TGTGCCAGCAGCCGGACTAGCGGGGCCCAAGAGACCCAGTACTTC